The T cell receptor (beta chain) under discussion was sequenced for a study of regulatory T cells in long-lasting Graves disease. Trimming removed 4 bases from V and 5 bases from J, with 16 bases in between. Germline V gene sequence: CDR1 MDHEN, CDR2 SYDVKM. The CDR3 consists of 15 residues. The time point denotes: persistent/refractory GD, antithyroid drugs over 5 years with positive TRAb. Construction of the TCR library relied on RNA isolated from PBMCs. An endocrinology department in Xi'an, China, supplied the patients. Overall study findings and caveats: TCR diversity was lower in persistent than newly diagnosed Graves' disease.

A note on this clonotype: No antigen is known for it.

CDR3 regions were amplified by Arm-PCR using iRepertoire HTBI primers to build TCR beta libraries. TCRdb called the multiplex PCR reads again in MiXCR, with one record for every CDR3 protein. Seen here are about 340,000 distinct CDR3 sequences, 20% observed once, and the top ten hold 25% to 35%. The receptor's source is a female donor with Graves disease. The chain recombines TRBV28 with TRBJ2-3; the D gene is possibly TRBD2 (5 bases). The sample here was peripheral blood mononuclear cells (PBMCs), taken when the disease was refractory, from a patient treated with antithyroid drugs. The CDR3 nucleotides are TGTGCCAGCAGTTCCCTCGTCATAGCGAGAGATACGCAGTATTTT. It specifies CASSSLVIARDTQYF.